This record concerns one T cell receptor (beta chain) sequence. Its antigen is not identified. This CDR3 contains 13 residues. The V and J ends lost 5 bases and 6 bases respectively, with 11 bases between them. The germline CDR1 and CDR2 sequences are SGHNT and YENEEA. The method was immunoSEQ multiplex PCR; TCRdb's version includes in-frame clones alone and lacks a portion of them. Of about 33,000 clones listed, over 85% are singletons. This specimen comes from a study of T cell clones after liver transplantation. Study-wide background: As an antigen-independent comparator, third-party-reactive TCRbeta sequences came from pre-transplant mixed lymphocyte reactions.

The study's findings and limits: Small, mixed patient groups and varying post-transplant times limit these conclusions. Low donor cell numbers restricted donor-reactive repertoire measurement in two subjects.

Thawed unstimulated PBMCs were FACS-sorted by CD3, CD4 and CD8 into two populations. The sequence derives from a human patient who received a liver transplant. Some T cells here may be from the graft donor. The sequenced sample was CD8+ T cells from blood, obtained 12 months after liver transplant. The chain combines TRBV11-3 with TRBJ2-1, with a tentative D call TRBD1 (6 bases). CDR3 nucleotides: TGTGCCAGCAGCCAGGGGACCGTCAATGAGCAGTTCTTC. Encoded protein: CASSQGTVNEQFF.